This T cell receptor (beta chain) was identified in a study of identical twins (dated by TCRdb to the mid-2010s). For the study in its entirety: The study deep-sequenced TCR alpha and beta repertoires from monozygotic twins, unrelated adults of various ages and cord blood to test whether fetal clonotypes persist. To rule out contamination, the twin experiments were replicated at different times with different library preparation protocols.

Library creation used 5' RACE. The reads were generated on an Illumina HiSeq 2000. A universal primer binding site was introduced by template switching, and a unique molecular identifier was present in the final cDNA, enabling accurate counting of TCR cDNA molecules. Specific primers in the conserved constant-segment region were used to synthesize first-strand cDNA for the TCR alpha and beta chains. To control for contamination, every cDNA library was double barcoded, receiving both a SMART-Mk sample barcode and Illumina barcodes. Two successive PCR steps introduced TruSeq adapter sequences along with Illumina sample barcodes. TCR alpha and beta cDNA libraries were sequenced on the Illumina HiSeq platform with custom primers. Under the source paper's analysis protocol: Raw reads were processed with MiGEC to extract unique molecular identifiers, and MiXCR was used to determine CDR3 positions. For each individual, recombination models were inferred using an EM algorithm with the repgenHMM and IGoR tools. Shared clonotype analysis was performed with the tcR package in R, normalizing sharing by the product of cloneset sizes. Out-of-frame nonproductive sequences were analyzed to study raw recombination free of thymic and clonal selection effects. TCRdb took the public reads, trimmed them with fastp at Q25, ran MiXCR for clone calling and kept in-frame beta chains. Identical CDR3 proteins give one entry, which carries the most common genes and DNA. The V and J calls and clone size come from TCRdb's table, not from the authors' own analysis. In this sample the table shows fewer than 500,000 distinct CDR3 sequences, about 13% of which occur a single time. In total, the top ten clones hold approximately 1% of the sample.

This clonotype was counted only a few times. No cognate antigen has been identified for it. No per-base quality is available; no much larger clone lies one base away. The CDR3 measures 14 amino acids from cysteine to phenylalanine. Left in the record is the CDR3 DNA by itself, 42 bases read in frame from the first base. V was cut back by 4 bases and J by 8 bases, leaving a gap of 12 bases between them. The germline V gene encodes CDR1 SEHNR and CDR2 FQNEAQ (reference sequence). Broader findings and caveats from the paper: Abundant cord blood beta clonotypes carried fewer insertions; young adult naive repertoires showed a weaker similar trend, while memory repertoires showed none. Because the same donors could not be followed over many years, the conclusions depended on cross-sectional statistical analysis. In beta out-of-frame sequences, excess twin sharing was weaker, because having fewer shared sequences lowered the signal-to-noise ratio. Compared with coincidental sharing between unrelated individuals, an excess of low generation-probability sequences was observed among out-of-frame TCR alpha sequences shared between twins. In monozygotic twins, out-of-frame TCR alpha sharing was systematically underestimated by recombination models, although the models agreed with sharing between unrelated individuals. Zero-insertion analyses could be partly confounded by invariant T cells such as MAIT and iNKT, although diverse VJ usage argued against such confounding for most clonotypes.

Every donor in the study was a healthy Caucasian. Three pairs of female monozygotic twins, all aged 18 to 29 years, were included in the twin cohort. CD4+ and CD8+ T cell populations were isolated with positive isolation kits from Invitrogen. The same sample was also used in a study of yellow fever vaccine responses in identical twins. As noted in the second study: According to the authors, the vaccine-induced T cell response in identical twins seemed to be partly convergent and partly specific to each individual. In the study, vaccine-responding T cell clones were precisely tracked in identical twins.

The sample comprised CD4+ T cells sorted from blood. The chain links TRBV7-9 with TRBJ1-6; tentative D gene TRBD1, with 5 bases matching. The clonotype was recovered from a young woman in good health. The CDR3 reads CASSYTTTDSPLHF. The DNA sequence follows: TGTGCCAGCAGCTACACAACGACAGATTCACCCCTCCACTTT.